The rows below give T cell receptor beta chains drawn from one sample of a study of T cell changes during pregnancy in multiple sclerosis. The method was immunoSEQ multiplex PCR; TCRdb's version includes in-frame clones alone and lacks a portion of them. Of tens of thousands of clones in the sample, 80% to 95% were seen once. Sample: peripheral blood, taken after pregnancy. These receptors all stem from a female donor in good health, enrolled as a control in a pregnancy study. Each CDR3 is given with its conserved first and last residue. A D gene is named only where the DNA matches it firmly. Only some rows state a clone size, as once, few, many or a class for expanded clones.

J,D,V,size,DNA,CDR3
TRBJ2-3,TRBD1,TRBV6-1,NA,TGTGCCAGCAGTCTAGGACAGGGAGACACAGATACGCAGTATTTT,CASSLGQGDTDTQYF
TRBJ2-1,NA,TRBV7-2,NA,TGTGCCAGCAGCCCCCTAGTGAGCGAGCAGTTCTTC,CASSPLVSEQFF
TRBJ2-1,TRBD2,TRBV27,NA,TGTGCCAGCATCCTCAGACTAGCGGGAGTCCATGAGCAGTTCTTC,CASILRLAGVHEQFF
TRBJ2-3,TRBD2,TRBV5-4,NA,TGTGCCAGCAGCGTCTCCGGCGGGGGGACCACAGATACGCAGTATTTT,CASSVSGGGTTDTQYF
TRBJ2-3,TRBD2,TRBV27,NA,TGTGCCAGCAGTTTACTAGCGGGGGGCACTAGCACAGATACGCAGTATTTT,CASSLLAGGTSTDTQYF
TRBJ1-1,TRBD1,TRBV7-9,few,TGTGCCAGCAGCGTAGGACCGACAGGGAATGAAGCTTTCTTT,CASSVGPTGNEAFF
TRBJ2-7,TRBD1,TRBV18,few,TGTGCCAGCTCACCTCCCGGGACAGGAGCTTTATACGAGCAGTACTTC,CASSPPGTGALYEQYF
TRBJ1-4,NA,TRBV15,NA,TGTGCCACCAGCCTTTACACCTCAACTAATGAAAAACTGTTTTTT,CATSLYTSTNEKLFF
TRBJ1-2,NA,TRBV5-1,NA,TGCGCCAGCAGCTTGGACCAAGGAGCTAACTATGGCTACACCTTC,CASSLDQGANYGYTF
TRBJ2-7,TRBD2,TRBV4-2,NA,TGTGCCAGCAGCCAAGAGACTAGCGGGGGTTACGAGCAGTACTTC,CASSQETSGGYEQYF
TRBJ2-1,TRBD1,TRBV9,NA,TGTGCCAGCAGCCTTACAGGGGACGGAGAGCAGTTCTTC,CASSLTGDGEQFF
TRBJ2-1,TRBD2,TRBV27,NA,TGTGCCAGCAGTTTCTCCGGGACTAGCGGGGGTTATGAGCAGTTCTTC,CASSFSGTSGGYEQFF
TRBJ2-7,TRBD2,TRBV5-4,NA,TGTGCCAGCAGCGACGGGACTAGTGTCTACGAGCAGTACTTC,CASSDGTSVYEQYF
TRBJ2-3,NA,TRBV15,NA,TGTGCCACCAGCAGAGCCGGGACTGTCCGTGATACGCAGTATTTT,CATSRAGTVRDTQYF
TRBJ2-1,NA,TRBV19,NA,TGTGCCAGTAGTAACCGGGAGTCCGGCAATGAGCAGTTCTTC,CASSNRESGNEQFF
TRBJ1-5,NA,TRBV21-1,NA,TGTGCCAGCAGCAAAGAGGGCGGACAGGAGGGTCAGCCCCAGCATTTT,CASSKEGGQEGQPQHF
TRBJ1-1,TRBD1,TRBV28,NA,TGTGCCAGCAGGGGGACAGTGAACACTGAAGCTTTCTTT,CASRGTVNTEAFF
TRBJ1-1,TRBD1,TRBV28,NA,TGTGCCAGCGTTGGACAGGGAGGAGTCACTGAAGCTTTCTTT,CASVGQGGVTEAFF
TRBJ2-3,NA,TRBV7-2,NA,TGTGCCAGCACCTACGTACGCAACACAGATACGCAGTATTTT,CASTYVRNTDTQYF
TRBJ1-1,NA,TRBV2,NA,TGTGCCAGCAGTGCCGGACAGATTGAAGCTTTCTTT,CASSAGQIEAFF
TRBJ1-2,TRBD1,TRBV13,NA,TGTGCCAGCAGCTTAGCTGTGACAGGGGGCTATGGCTACACCTTC,CASSLAVTGGYGYTF
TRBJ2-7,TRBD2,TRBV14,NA,TGTGCCAGCAGCCTCCCGGGGGGGTACGAGCAGTACTTC,CASSLPGGYEQYF
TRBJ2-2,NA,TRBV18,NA,TGTGCCAGCTCAACCGGGATAAACACCGGGGAGCTGTTTTTT,CASSTGINTGELFF
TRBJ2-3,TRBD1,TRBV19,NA,TGTGCCAGTAGTATGTCTGTGGGACAGGGGATCACAGATACGCAGTATTTT,CASSMSVGQGITDTQYF
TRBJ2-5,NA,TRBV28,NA,TGTGCCAGCAGTTTATTTTTGGCCCGACTCGGGACCCAGTACTTC,CASSLFLARLGTQYF
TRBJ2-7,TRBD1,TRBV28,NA,TGTGCCAGCAGTTCCCCCGGGACAGGGTATCCCGAGCAGTACTTC,CASSSPGTGYPEQYF
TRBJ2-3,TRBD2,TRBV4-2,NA,TGTGCCAGCAGCCAAGTACCAGGCGGGGGGGCCACAGATACGCAGTATTTT,CASSQVPGGGATDTQYF
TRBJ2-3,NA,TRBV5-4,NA,TGTGCCAGCAGCTTGGGGACATACACAGATACGCAGTATTTT,CASSLGTYTDTQYF
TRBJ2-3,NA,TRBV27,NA,TGTGCCAGCAACCCAGCGGCCCTCACAGATACGCAGTATTTT,CASNPAALTDTQYF
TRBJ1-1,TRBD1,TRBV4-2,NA,TGTGCCAGCAGCCAACTGGACAGGGGGCGGAACACTGAAGCTTTCTTT,CASSQLDRGRNTEAFF
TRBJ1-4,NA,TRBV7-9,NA,TGTGCCAGCAGCCCGCGGGAGAGGGAAAAACTGTTTTTT,CASSPREREKLFF
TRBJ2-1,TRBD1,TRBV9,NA,TGTGCCAGCAGCGTAGGAGGGACAGGGGTCAATGAGCAGTTCTTC,CASSVGGTGVNEQFF
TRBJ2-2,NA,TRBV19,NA,TGTGCCAGTAGTCCGCGCCAGGGGAGTGACGGGGAGCTGTTTTTT,CASSPRQGSDGELFF
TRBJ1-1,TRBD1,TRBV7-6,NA,TGTGCCAGCAGCTTAGTAAGGTCCCCGAAACAGGGGTGGACAAACACTGAAGCTTTCTTT,CASSLVRSPKQGWTNTEAFF
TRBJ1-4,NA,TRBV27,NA,TGTGCCAGCAAGGACAGCAACTGGGCTAATGAAAAACTGTTTTTT,CASKDSNWANEKLFF
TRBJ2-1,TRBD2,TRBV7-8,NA,TGTGCCAGCAGCTCGGGACTAGGGGGCAATGAGCAGTTCTTC,CASSSGLGGNEQFF
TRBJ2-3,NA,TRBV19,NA,TGTGCCAGTAGTATGCGGTCTCTAGATACGCAGTATTTT,CASSMRSLDTQYF
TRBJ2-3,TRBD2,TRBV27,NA,TGTGCCAGCAGTTGGGGGGACTACACAGATACGCAGTATTTT,CASSWGDYTDTQYF
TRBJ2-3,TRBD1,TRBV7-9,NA,TGTGCCAGCAGATTACAGGGGATGGCAGATACGCAGTATTTT,CASRLQGMADTQYF
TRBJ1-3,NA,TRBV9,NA,TGTGCCAGCAGCGTGCAGAACTCTGGAAACACCATATATTTT,CASSVQNSGNTIYF